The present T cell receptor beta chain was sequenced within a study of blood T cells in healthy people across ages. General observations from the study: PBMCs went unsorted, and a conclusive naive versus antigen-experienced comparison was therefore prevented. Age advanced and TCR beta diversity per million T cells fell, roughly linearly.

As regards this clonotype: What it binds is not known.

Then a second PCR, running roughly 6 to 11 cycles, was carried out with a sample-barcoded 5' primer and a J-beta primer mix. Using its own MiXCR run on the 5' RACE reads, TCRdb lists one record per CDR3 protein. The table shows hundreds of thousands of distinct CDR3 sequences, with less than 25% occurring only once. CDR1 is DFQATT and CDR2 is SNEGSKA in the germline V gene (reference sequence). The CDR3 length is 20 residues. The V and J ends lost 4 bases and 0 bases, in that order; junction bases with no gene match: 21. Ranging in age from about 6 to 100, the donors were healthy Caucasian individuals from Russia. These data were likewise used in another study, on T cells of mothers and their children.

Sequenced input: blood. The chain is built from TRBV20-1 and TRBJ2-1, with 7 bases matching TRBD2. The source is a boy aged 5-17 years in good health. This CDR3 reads CSAIGIGEGTTKSSYNEQFF. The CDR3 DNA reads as TGCAGTGCTATAGGTATCGGGGAGGGTACCACTAAGAGCTCCTACAATGAGCAGTTCTTC.